The following is a T cell receptor beta chain sequence with its context. What it binds is unknown. This sample's treatment: oral pan-JAK inhibitor, 5-10 mg twice daily. Collection of lesional scalp punch biopsies and peripheral blood was performed in alopecia areata patients. The data derive from a study of CD8+ T cells in alopecia areata. Study observations and caveats: Sharing of TCRs across patients appeared less clear than in mice, possibly for HLA-related reasons. Throughout tofacitinib, many expanded lesional clones continued to persist in scalp and blood. Expanded CD8+ clones among the top 100, as well as scalp clonality, were significantly decreased by tofacitinib.

RNA was extracted and reverse transcribed into cDNA as the sequencing template. The data were produced by immunoSEQ multiplex PCR, yet TCRdb's version contains in-frame clones alone and is incomplete. The sample has some 240,000 clones, under 75% seen once. The length of the CDR3 is 17 residues. V lost 0 bases to trimming and J lost 7 bases, with 19 bases between them. Looked up from germline, CDR1 is MRHNA and CDR2 is SNTAGT. The chain couples TRBV6-4 to TRBJ1-5; D might be TRBD1 (5 bases). Sequencing used CD4+ T cells sorted from blood, obtained at week 4, from a patient treated with tofacitinib. This TCR was sampled from a human donor with alopecia areata. The CDR3 DNA sequence: TGTGCCAGCAGTGACTCGAACTCGTGGCAGTGGGGCCAGCCCCAGCATTTT. This gives the protein CASSDSNSWQWGQPQHF.